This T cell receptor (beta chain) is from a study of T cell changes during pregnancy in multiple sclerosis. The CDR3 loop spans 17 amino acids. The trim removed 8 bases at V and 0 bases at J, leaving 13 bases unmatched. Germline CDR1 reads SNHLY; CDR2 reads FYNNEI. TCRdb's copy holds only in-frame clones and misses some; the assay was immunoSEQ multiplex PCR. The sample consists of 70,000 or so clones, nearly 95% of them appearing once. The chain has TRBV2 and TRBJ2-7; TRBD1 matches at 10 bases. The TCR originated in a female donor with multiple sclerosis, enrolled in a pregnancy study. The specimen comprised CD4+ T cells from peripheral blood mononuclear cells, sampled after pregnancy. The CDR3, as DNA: TGTGCCAGCGGGACAGGGGTCAACTCCCTTATCTCCTACGAGCAGTACTTC. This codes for CASGTGVNSLISYEQYF.